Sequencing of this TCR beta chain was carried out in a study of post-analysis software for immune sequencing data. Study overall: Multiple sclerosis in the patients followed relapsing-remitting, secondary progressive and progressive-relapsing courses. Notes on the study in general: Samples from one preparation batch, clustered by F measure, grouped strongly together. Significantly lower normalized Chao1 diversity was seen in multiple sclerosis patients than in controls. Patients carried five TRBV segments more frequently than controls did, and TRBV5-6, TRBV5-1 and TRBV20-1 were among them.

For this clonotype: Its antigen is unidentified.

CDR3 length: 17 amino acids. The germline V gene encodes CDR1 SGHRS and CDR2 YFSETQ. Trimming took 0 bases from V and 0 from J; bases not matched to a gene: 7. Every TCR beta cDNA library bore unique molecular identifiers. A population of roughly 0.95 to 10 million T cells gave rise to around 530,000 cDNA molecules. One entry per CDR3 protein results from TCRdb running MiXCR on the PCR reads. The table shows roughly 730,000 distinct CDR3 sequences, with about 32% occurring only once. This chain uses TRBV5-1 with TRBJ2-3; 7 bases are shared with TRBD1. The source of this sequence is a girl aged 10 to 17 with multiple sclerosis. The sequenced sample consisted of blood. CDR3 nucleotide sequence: TGCGCCAGCAGCTTGGGCCCGACAGGGTTTAGCACAGATACGCAGTATTTT. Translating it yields CASSLGPTGFSTDTQYF.